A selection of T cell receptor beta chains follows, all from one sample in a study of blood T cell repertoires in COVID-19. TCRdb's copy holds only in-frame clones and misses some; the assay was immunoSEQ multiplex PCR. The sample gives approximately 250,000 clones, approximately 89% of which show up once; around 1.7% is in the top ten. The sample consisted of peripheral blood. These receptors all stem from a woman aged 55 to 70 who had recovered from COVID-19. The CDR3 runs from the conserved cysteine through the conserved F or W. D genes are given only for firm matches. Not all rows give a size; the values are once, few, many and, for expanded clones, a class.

TGTGCCAGCAGCTGGGTAGGGACAGGGGGCGTTGAAAAACTGTTTTTT	CASSWVGTGGVEKLFF	.	TRBJ1-4	TRBD1	TRBV5-6
TGTGCCAGCAGCAGCAGATTATCGGGACAGGTTGAGCCCCAGCATTTT	CASSSRLSGQVEPQHF	.	TRBJ1-5	TRBD1	TRBV7-2
TGCAGTGCTAGGAGCGAAAAACTGTTTTTT	CSARSEKLFF	.	TRBJ1-4	.	TRBV20-1
TGTGCCAGCAGTGACCGGGGGGGTACATCCTACGAGCAGTACTTC	CASSDRGGTSYEQYF	.	TRBJ2-7	TRBD2	TRBV6-4
TGCGCCAGCAGCCAAGAGGACAAGCAAGCCTTT	CASSQEDKQAF	once	TRBJ1-1	.	TRBV4-1
TGTGCCAGCAGCCCCCGGGACAGGGTTCTTTGGGAGCAGTACTTC	CASSPRDRVLWEQYF	.	TRBJ2-7	TRBD1	TRBV5-6
TGCGCCAGCAGCGGCGGGACAGGGGGTCCGGGCACTGAAGCTTTCTTT	CASSGGTGGPGTEAFF	.	TRBJ1-1	TRBD1	TRBV5-1
TGTGCCAGCACAAGACAGAGTAGCAATCAGCCCCAGCATTTT	CASTRQSSNQPQHF	.	TRBJ1-5	.	TRBV2
TGTGCCATCAGTAGCGGGAGCTCCTACAATGAGCAGTTCTTC	CAISSGSSYNEQFF	.	TRBJ2-1	TRBD2	TRBV10-3
TGTGCCAGTAGTATGGGGGGATTAAGCTCCTACAATGAGCAGTTCTTC	CASSMGGLSSYNEQFF	few	TRBJ2-1	.	TRBV19
TGTGCCAGCAGCGGGGACATAGGTATGAACACTGAAGCTTTCTTT	CASSGDIGMNTEAFF	.	TRBJ1-1	.	TRBV9
TGTGCCAGCAGCCCACAGGGTGTGGCTGAAGCTTTCTTT	CASSPQGVAEAFF	.	TRBJ1-1	.	TRBV9
TGTGCCAGCACTTCGACAGGGGCCTCTCAAGAGACCCAGTACTTC	CASTSTGASQETQYF	.	TRBJ2-5	TRBD1	TRBV6-5
TGTGCCAGCAACAACAGGGGCACCGGGGAGCTGTTTTTT	CASNNRGTGELFF	.	TRBJ2-2	TRBD1	TRBV7-3
TGTGCCAGCAGGGCTAGCGGGGGGGCCTACAATGAGCAGTTCTTC	CASRASGGAYNEQFF	.	TRBJ2-1	TRBD2	TRBV6-5
TGTGCCAGCAGCTTAGTACAGGGCAACTACGAGCAGTACTTC	CASSLVQGNYEQYF	.	TRBJ2-7	.	TRBV7-2
TGTGCCAGCAGCCGGACAGGGGGTGATGAAAAACTGTTTTTT	CASSRTGGDEKLFF	.	TRBJ1-4	TRBD1	TRBV25-1
TGTGCCACCCGACTAGCAGCTACCACAGATACGCAGTATTTT	CATRLAATTDTQYF	few	TRBJ2-3	TRBD2	TRBV2
TGTGCCAGTAGTACATCCGGGACAGGGGTTTATGGCTACACCTTC	CASSTSGTGVYGYTF	.	TRBJ1-2	TRBD1	TRBV19
TGCGCCAGCAGACCGGGGGGCTCCACAGATACGCAGTATTTT	CASRPGGSTDTQYF	once	TRBJ2-3	.	TRBV5-1
TGTGCCAGCAGCCAGACAACTAACTATGGCTACACCTTC	CASSQTTNYGYTF	.	TRBJ1-2	.	TRBV5-6
TGTGCCAGCAGCGTATTTTCAGGGTTTTCATCACCCCTCCACTTT	CASSVFSGFSSPLHF	.	TRBJ1-6	.	TRBV9
TGCGCCAGCAGCCAAGACGTAGGGGTCGGAAACACCATATATTTT	CASSQDVGVGNTIYF	.	TRBJ1-3	.	TRBV4-1
TGTGCCAGCAGCTATGGGTTAGCGGGGGGCACAGATACGCAGTATTTT	CASSYGLAGGTDTQYF	.	TRBJ2-3	TRBD2	TRBV5-4
TGTGCCAGCAGTTTACGGGGTAATTCACCCCTCCACTTT	CASSLRGNSPLHF	.	TRBJ1-6	.	TRBV27
TGTGCCAGCAGTGTGGCTAGCGGGGGCCCTGGCGAGACCCAGTACTTC	CASSVASGGPGETQYF	.	TRBJ2-5	TRBD2	TRBV2
TGTGCCAGCAGCCCCCGCGGGGCGGGGAACACTGAAGCTTTCTTT	CASSPRGAGNTEAFF	.	TRBJ1-1	.	TRBV9
TGTGCCAGCAGCACCAGACTAGCGGGGGGGGCCGCAAACATTCAGTACTTC	CASSTRLAGGAANIQYF	.	TRBJ2-4	TRBD2	TRBV7-2
TGTGCCAGCGGTCGCATCGGGGGGGCCCCCGGGGAGCTGTTTTTT	CASGRIGGAPGELFF	.	TRBJ2-2	TRBD2	TRBV7-3
TGTGCCATCCCCGGGGCCCCCGGGGAGGCCGGGGAGCTGTTTTTT	CAIPGAPGEAGELFF	.	TRBJ2-2	.	TRBV28
TGTGCCAGCTCAGCGACAGGGTCCACTGAAGCTTTCTTT	CASSATGSTEAFF	.	TRBJ1-1	TRBD1	TRBV18
TGCAGTGCTAGCCGACAGGTGGTGGCTTTCTTT	CSASRQVVAFF	.	TRBJ1-1	.	TRBV20-1
TGTGCCAGCAGTGACTTCCCGAAAAACATTCAGTACTTC	CASSDFPKNIQYF	.	TRBJ2-4	.	TRBV6-4
TGTGCCAGCAGCCTCCGAGGTAGGGAGGGATATGGCTACACCTTC	CASSLRGREGYGYTF	few	TRBJ1-2	.	TRBV3-1/TRBV3-2
TGTGCCAGCAGCCAAGCTCGGGGGATCTACGAGCAGTACTTC	CASSQARGIYEQYF	.	TRBJ2-7	.	TRBV3-1/TRBV3-2
TGTGCCAGCAGCTTAGCGGACAGAGTCTACACCTTC	CASSLADRVYTF	.	TRBJ1-2	.	TRBV7-2
TGTGCCAGCAGTCTCCTAGCGGGTGGGAATTCACCCCTCCACTTT	CASSLLAGGNSPLHF	.	TRBJ1-6	.	TRBV6-2/TRBV6-3
TGTGCCAGCAGCTTGGGGACACTTAACTATGGCTACACCTTC	CASSLGTLNYGYTF	.	TRBJ1-2	.	TRBV5-6
TGTGCCAGCAGCACTTGGACTAGCGGGGGGGGTTATTCAGATACGCAGTATTTT	CASSTWTSGGGYSDTQYF	.	TRBJ2-3	TRBD2	TRBV7-8
TGTGCCAGCAGCCCAGCGGGGGGCCTGTCCTACGAGCAGTACTTC	CASSPAGGLSYEQYF	.	TRBJ2-7	TRBD2	TRBV5-4
TGCGCCAGCAGCCATGGACAGGGGTCTGAAGCTTTCTTT	CASSHGQGSEAFF	.	TRBJ1-1	TRBD1	TRBV4-3
TGTGCCAGCAAGACTTACGGTAACCCTGGTGGCTACACCTTC	CASKTYGNPGGYTF	.	TRBJ1-2	.	TRBV28
TGTGCCAGTACCTTACGACAGGGCGGTACTGAAGCTTTCTTT	CASTLRQGGTEAFF	.	TRBJ1-1	TRBD1	TRBV19
TGTGCCAGCAGTTTGACGGGGGACTCACCCCTCCACTTT	CASSLTGDSPLHF	.	TRBJ1-6	.	TRBV12-3/TRBV12-4
TGTGCCAGCAGTTACTCGGGGGGAAACACTGAAGCTTTCTTT	CASSYSGGNTEAFF	.	TRBJ1-1	.	TRBV6-6
TGCGCCAGCAGCCAAGCCGGGACAGACCAAGAGACCCAGTACTTC	CASSQAGTDQETQYF	.	TRBJ2-5	TRBD1	TRBV4-1
TGTGCCAGCAGCGTACGGTCCGGGGGGGGCCTGACCCCACCGAACACCGGGGAGCTGTTTTTT	CASSVRSGGGLTPPNTGELFF	many	TRBJ2-2	TRBD2	TRBV9
TGTGCAAGTCGCTGGCGGGACAGCCTCTTGGACAATGAGCAGTTCTTC	CASRWRDSLLDNEQFF	.	TRBJ2-1	.	TRBV12-2
TGTGCCAGCAGCTCTATTAGCGGATTTTTAGAGACCCAGTACTTC	CASSSISGFLETQYF	.	TRBJ2-5	.	TRBV7-2
TGCGCCAGCAGCCCGACTAGCCCCGGCACAGATACGCAGTATTTT	CASSPTSPGTDTQYF	few	TRBJ2-3	TRBD2	TRBV5-1
TGTGCCAGCAAAGGGACTAGCCCATACGAGCAGTACTTC	CASKGTSPYEQYF	.	TRBJ2-7	TRBD2	TRBV2
TGTGCCAGCAGTGGGGATTATGGGACGGACAGATACACTGAAGCTTTCTTT	CASSGDYGTDRYTEAFF	.	TRBJ1-1	.	TRBV6-1
TGTGCCAGTAGTATGGCAGGGTTGGACACCATATATTTT	CASSMAGLDTIYF	.	TRBJ1-3	.	TRBV19
TGTGCCAGCAGCTTAAGGCAGGGAGGCACTGAAGCTTTCTTT	CASSLRQGGTEAFF	.	TRBJ1-1	.	TRBV7-2
TGTGCCAGCAGCGTAGTGTATAATAATTCACCCCTCCACTTT	CASSVVYNNSPLHF	few	TRBJ1-6	.	TRBV9